This T cell receptor beta chain was obtained from a study of OX40 agonist ivuxolimab in advanced cancers. V trimming: 8 bases; J trimming: 1 base; junction bases outside the gene matches: 7. The CDR3 totals 14 residues. The germline V gene has CDR1 LNHDA and CDR2 SQIVND (reference sequence). Here immunoSEQ multiplex PCR was the method, and the copy in TCRdb shows in-frame clones only, minus some. The sample has roughly 99,000 clones, 80% to 95% seen once. This receptor was obtained from an adult with an advanced solid tumor such as melanoma, head and neck, liver or kidney cancer. The sequencing here drew on CD4+ or CD8+ T cells sorted from blood, taken in a trial of the OX40 agonist ivuxolimab. J is TRBJ2-7 and V is TRBV19; 8 bases align to TRBD1. The CDR3 is CASSGQGGSYEQYF. DNA of the CDR3: TGTGCCAGTTCAGGACAGGGTGGGTCCTACGAGCAGTACTTC. The full variable domain, with the rest looked up from reference TRBV19 and TRBJ2-7, is DGGITQSPKYLFRKEGQNVTLSCEQNLNHDAMYWYRQDPGQGLRLIYYSQIVNDFQKGDIAEGYSVSREKKESFPLTVTSAQKNPTAFYLCASSGQGGSYEQYFGPGTRLTVT.